This T cell receptor (beta chain) was identified during a study of blood T cell repertoires in COVID-19. About the research overall: COVID-19 samples collected from the United States, Italy and Spain covered acute and convalescent phases.

This clone was seen only once. In the source study's methods: Estimation of nucleated cell counts was performed using reference gene primer amplification. The assay was immunoSEQ multiplex PCR, and TCRdb's table has in-frame clones only and misses some. D and trimming come from the DNA, and the V and J calls and clone size come from that table. Found here are more than 350,000 clones, about 86% of them singletons; the top ten hold roughly 9.4%. The CDR3 loop spans 15 amino acids. The trim removed 5 bases at V and 4 bases at J, leaving 7 bases unmatched. Germline V gives CDR1 ENHRY, CDR2 SYGVKD. This receptor was identified in a woman in her fifties or sixties who had recovered from COVID-19. Sequenced input: PBMCs or T cells enriched from blood (not recorded which). The chain employs TRBV10-3 and TRBJ2-2, with 7 bases aligning to TRBD2. For the CDR3, the DNA is TGTGCCATCAGTCGCGGACTAGAGGGCACCGGGGAGCTGTTTTTT. Translated, it gives CAISRGLEGTGELFF.